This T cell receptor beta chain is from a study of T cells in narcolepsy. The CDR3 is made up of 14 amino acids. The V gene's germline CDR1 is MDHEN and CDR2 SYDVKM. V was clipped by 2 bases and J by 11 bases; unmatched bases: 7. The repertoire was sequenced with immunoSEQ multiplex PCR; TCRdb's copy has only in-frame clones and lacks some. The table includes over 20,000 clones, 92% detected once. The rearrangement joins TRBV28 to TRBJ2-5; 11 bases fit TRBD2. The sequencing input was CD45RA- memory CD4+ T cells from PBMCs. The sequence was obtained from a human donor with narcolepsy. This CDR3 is CASSLTSGSVEQYF. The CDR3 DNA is TGTGCCAGCAGTTTAACTAGCGGGAGTGTTGAGCAGTACTTC.